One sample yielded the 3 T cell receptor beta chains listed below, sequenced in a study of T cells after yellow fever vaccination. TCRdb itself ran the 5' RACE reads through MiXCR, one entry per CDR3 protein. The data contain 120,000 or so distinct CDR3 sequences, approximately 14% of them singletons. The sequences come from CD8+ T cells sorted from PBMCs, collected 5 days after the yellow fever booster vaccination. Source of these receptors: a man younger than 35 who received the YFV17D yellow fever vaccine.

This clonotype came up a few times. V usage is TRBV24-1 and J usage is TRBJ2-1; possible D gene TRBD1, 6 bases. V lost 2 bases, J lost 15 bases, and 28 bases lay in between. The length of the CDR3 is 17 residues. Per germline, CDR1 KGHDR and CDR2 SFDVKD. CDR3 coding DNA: TGTGCCACCAGTGATTCGGGACAAGGCGCAGAGCCGGGTGGACGGTTCTTC. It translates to CATSDSGQGAEPGGRFF.

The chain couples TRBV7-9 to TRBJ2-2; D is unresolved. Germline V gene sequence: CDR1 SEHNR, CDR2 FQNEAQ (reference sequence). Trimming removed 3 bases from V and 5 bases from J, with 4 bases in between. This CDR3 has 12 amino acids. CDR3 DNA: TGTGCCAGCAGCTTTGCAACCGGGGAGCTGTTTTTT. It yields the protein CASSFATGELFF.

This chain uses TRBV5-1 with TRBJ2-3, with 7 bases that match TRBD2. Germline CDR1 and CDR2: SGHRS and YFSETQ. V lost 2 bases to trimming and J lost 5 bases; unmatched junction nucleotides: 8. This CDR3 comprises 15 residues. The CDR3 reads CASSFSGGVIDTQYF. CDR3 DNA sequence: TGCGCCAGCAGCTTCTCGGGGGGAGTTATAGATACGCAGTATTTT. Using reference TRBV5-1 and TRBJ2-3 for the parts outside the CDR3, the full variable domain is KAGVTQTPRYLIKTRGQQVTLSCSPISGHRSVSWYQQTPGQGLQFLFEYFSETQRNKGNFPGRFSGRQFSNSRSEMNVSTLELGDSALYLCASSFSGGVIDTQYFGPGTRLTVL.